Below are 8 T cell receptor beta chains sequenced from a single sample in a study of T cell responses to AZD1222 COVID-19 vaccine. The repertoire was sequenced with immunoSEQ multiplex PCR; TCRdb's copy has only in-frame clones and lacks some. The table includes some 86,000 clones, around nine tenths detected once. Sample: peripheral blood, taken 28 days after the second AZD1222 dose. The receptors stem from an adult who received the AZD1222 COVID-19 vaccine.

The V gene is TRBV27, the J gene TRBJ1-1; 7 nucleotides align to TRBD1. Germline CDR1 MNHEY, CDR2 SMNVEV (reference sequence). V shed 3 bases, J shed 0 bases, and the junction held 4 bases outside the gene matches. This CDR3 region has 15 residues. The CDR3 region has the DNA TGTGCCAGCAGTTTTGCTGACAGGGTGAACACTGAAGCTTTCTTT. This codes for CASSFADRVNTEAFF.

The chain combines TRBV9 with TRBJ1-4; TRBD1 matches at 9 bases. This CDR3 region has 14 residues. Germline V gene data show CDR1 as SGDLS and CDR2 as YYNGEE. J was trimmed by 8 bases and V by 3 bases; bases with no gene match: 5. The CDR3 reads CASSGGQGAEKLFF. In nucleotides, the CDR3 is TGTGCCAGCAGCGGGGGACAGGGTGCGGAAAAACTGTTTTTT.

The rearrangement uses TRBV19 and TRBJ2-3; tentatively, D is TRBD1 or TRBD2 (6 bases each). Trimming left V 4 bases short and J 2 bases short, with 16 bases between. CDR3 length: 16 amino acids. The V gene's germline CDR1 is LNHDA and CDR2 SQIVND (reference sequence). This CDR3 reads CASSSEGDFITDTQYF. The DNA for the CDR3 is TGTGCCAGTAGTAGCGAGGGGGACTTTATCACAGATACGCAGTATTTT.

This rearrangement joins TRBV20-1 to TRBJ1-3, with 8 bases identical to TRBD1. Germline loops: CDR1 DFQATT, CDR2 SNEGSKA (reference sequence). The CDR3 sequence is 16 residues long. The trim removed 3 bases at V and 0 bases at J, leaving 7 bases unmatched. CDR3 sequence (DNA): TGCAGTGCTAGTGCTGTAGGACAGGGCTCTGGAAACACCATATATTTT. It yields the protein CSASAVGQGSGNTIYF.

This clone was counted a few times. The chain couples TRBV19 to TRBJ1-2; D is ambiguous. V lost 5 bases, J lost 5 bases, and 12 bases lay in between. This CDR3 has 13 amino acids. Germline CDR1 and CDR2: LNHDA and SQIVND (reference sequence). The CDR3 spells CASSALAGYGYTF. DNA for the CDR3: TGTGCCAGTAGTGCCCTAGCGGGGTATGGCTACACCTTC.

J is TRBJ1-1 and V is TRBV19; D is ambiguous. The CDR3 consists of 14 residues. The V gene lost 8 bases and the J gene lost 3 bases, with 16 bases spanning the gap. Germline V gene lookup returns CDR1 LNHDA and CDR2 SQIVND (reference sequence). CDR3 nucleotides: TGTGCCAGTTTCGAAAAGAGGAGAGACACTGAAGCTTTCTTT. Translation gives CASFEKRRDTEAFF. Variable domain in full (rest from reference TRBV19 and TRBJ1-1): DGGITQSPKYLFRKEGQNVTLSCEQNLNHDAMYWYRQDPGQGLRLIYYSQIVNDFQKGDIAEGYSVSREKKESFPLTVTSAQKNPTAFYLCASFEKRRDTEAFFGQGTRLTVV.

This sequence joins TRBV10-2 and TRBJ2-7, with D perhaps matching TRBD1 or TRBD2 (5 bases each). This CDR3 comprises 19 residues. V lost 2 bases to trimming and J lost 3 bases, with 26 bases between them. Germline V gene sequence: CDR1 WSHSY, CDR2 SAAADI. CDR3: CASSEQRGIGAIGVYEQYF. CDR3 nucleotide sequence: TGCGCCAGCAGTGAGCAACGGGGTATCGGGGCTATCGGCGTCTACGAGCAGTACTTC.

The DNA for the CDR3 is TGTGCCAGCAGCTTGTTGTCGGTCGAAAAACTGTTTTTT. It encodes CASSLLSVEKLFF. The rearrangement uses TRBV5-5 and TRBJ1-4; D remains unclear. In germline, CDR1 is SGHKS, CDR2 YYEKEE (reference sequence). CDR3 size: 13 residues. V was trimmed by 1 base and J by 8 bases, leaving 9 bases between them.